One and the same sample provided the 20 T cell receptor beta chains below, sequenced in a study of beta chain features in type 1 diabetes. Points from the study as a whole: In every one of the four CD4+ subsets, TCRB CDR3s were moderately but significantly shorter in Type 1 diabetes patients.

Their cognate antigens are unknown. Reverse transcription of all isolated RNA meant that expressed TCRB transcripts were sequenced. This table comes from immunoSEQ multiplex PCR, and its TCRdb copy is limited to in-frame clones, with some not included. The repertoire has 550,000 to 850,000 clones, 13% of them found once; the top ten carry less than 0.025%. The sample was naive CD4+ T cells from blood. The source is a man aged 18 to 29 with type 1 diabetes.

This sequence joins TRBV7-7 and TRBJ2-7; D is perhaps TRBD2 (6 bases). Trimming shortened V by 5 bases and J by 6 bases, and 14 bases separated the two germline ends. The CDR3 has 13 amino acids. Germline V gene sequence: CDR1 SSHAT, CDR2 FNYEAQ (reference sequence). This chain's CDR3 is CASSTDYEGEQYF. The CDR3 DNA sequence: TGTGCCAGCAGCACGGACTATGAGGGCGAGCAGTACTTC.

This clone has only a few counts. This chain uses TRBV7-9 with TRBJ2-5; tentatively, D is TRBD1 or TRBD2 (5 bases each). Germline CDR1 is SEHNR and CDR2 is FQNEAQ (reference sequence). CDR3 size: 13 residues. Trimming left V 5 bases short and J 4 bases short, with 11 bases between. The CDR3 region is CASSVAGGETQYF. As DNA, the CDR3 is TGTGCCAGCAGCGTGGCTGGGGGAGAGACCCAGTACTTC.

V gene TRBV4-1 combines with J gene TRBJ1-1, with a tentative D call TRBD1 (6 bases). The length of the CDR3 is 18 residues. From germline, CDR1 is MGHRA and CDR2 YSYEKL. V dropped 0 bases and J dropped 0 bases, with 17 bases sitting between them. The CDR3 DNA reads as TGCGCCAGCAGCCAAGATCGGCATAAGGGGGATTTGAACACTGAAGCTTTCTTT. Protein: CASSQDRHKGDLNTEAFF.

This clone has just a few counts. V gene TRBV7-9 combines with J gene TRBJ1-1; 11 nucleotides align to TRBD1. From germline, CDR1 is SEHNR and CDR2 FQNEAQ (reference sequence). The CDR3 runs to 14 residues. J gave up 4 bases and V 5 bases, and 3 bases lay outside the gene matches. CDR3 sequence (DNA): TGTGCCAGCAGCGGAGGGACAGGGGGCACTGAAGCTTTCTTT. This codes for CASSGGTGGTEAFF. The full variable domain, its missing parts supplied by reference TRBV7-9 and TRBJ1-1, is DTGVSQNPRHKITKRGQNVTFRCDPISEHNRLYWYRQTLGQGPEFLTYFQNEAQLEKSRLLSDRFSAERPKGSFSTLEIQRTEQGDSAMYLCASSGGTGGTEAFFGQGTRLTVV.

The table lists this clone with a few counts. This chain links TRBV6-5 with TRBJ2-6, with D possibly TRBD2 on 5 matching bases. This CDR3 has 15 residues. The germline V gene has CDR1 MNHEY and CDR2 SVGAGI. V lost 6 bases and J 1 base, leaving 10 bases between the germline ends. CDR3 in DNA: TGTGCCAGCAGCCCGGACTGGTCTGGGGCCAACGTCCTGACTTTC. Residues: CASSPDWSGANVLTF.

This clone was seen a few times. This rearrangement joins TRBV29-1 to TRBJ2-2; D possibly matches TRBD1 or TRBD2 (5 bases each). Germline CDR1 and CDR2: SQVTM and ANQGSEA. The CDR3 has 14 residues. Trimming left V 7 bases short and J 5 bases short, with 17 bases between. The CDR3 is CSAWDRAVTGELFF. CDR3 nucleotides: TGCAGCGCCTGGGACCGCGCTGTGACCGGGGAGCTGTTTTTT.

Only a few counts were recorded for this clone. The rearrangement links TRBV2 to TRBJ2-5; no clear D gene. V lost 4 bases and J lost 5, with 11 bases in between. CDR3 size: 13 residues. The germline V gene has CDR1 SNHLY and CDR2 FYNNEI. CDR3 nucleotides: TGTGCCAGCAGTGGGGAACCTGGGGAGACCCAGTACTTC. Protein sequence: CASSGEPGETQYF.

This sequence joins TRBV25-1 and TRBJ2-3; D may match TRBD1 or TRBD2 (5 bases each). CDR3 length: 14 residues. Germline lookup yields CDR1 MGHDK and CDR2 SYGVNS. V lost 2 bases, J lost 3 bases, and 9 bases lay in between. CDR3 in DNA: TGTGCCAGCAGTGAACGGGACGTAACAGATACGCAGTATTTT. It encodes CASSERDVTDTQYF.

The chain combines TRBV6-5 with TRBJ1-1; maybe TRBD1 (6 bases). V was trimmed by 7 bases and J by 3 bases, leaving 18 bases between them. The CDR3 spans 15 residues. Germline-derived CDR1 and CDR2 are MNHEY and SVGAGI. CDR3 region: CASTLLSGADTEAFF. Written as DNA, the CDR3 is TGTGCCAGCACCTTACTCTCAGGGGCGGACACTGAAGCTTTCTTT.

The chain is built from TRBV18 and TRBJ1-2; no reliable D call. The CDR3 length is 13 residues. The V and J ends lost 0 bases and 7 bases respectively, with 9 bases between them. Per germline, CDR1 KGHSH and CDR2 LQKENI. The chain's CDR3 is CASSPPSGFGYTF. CDR3 nucleotides: TGTGCCAGCTCACCACCGTCTGGATTTGGCTACACCTTC.

This clone came up a few times. This chain uses TRBV5-1 with TRBJ2-1; TRBD1 agrees at 7 bases. With 0 bases clipped from V and 1 base from J, the junction kept 10 bases outside the gene matches. The CDR3 sequence is 18 residues long. Germline values: CDR1 SGHRS, CDR2 YFSETQ. This CDR3 is CASSLEEVGGRSYNEQFF. As DNA, the CDR3 is TGCGCCAGCAGCTTGGAGGAAGTAGGGGGCCGGTCCTACAATGAGCAGTTCTTC.

This sequence joins TRBV11-2 and TRBJ1-1; D remains unclear. The V gene lost 3 bases and the J gene lost 1 base, with 6 bases spanning the gap. CDR1 SGHAT and CDR2 FQNNGV come from the germline V gene. CDR3 length: 13 amino acids. This CDR3 is CASSFAENTEAFF. DNA of the CDR3: TGTGCCAGCAGCTTCGCCGAGAACACTGAAGCTTTCTTT.

The chain employs TRBV7-9 and TRBJ1-1, with D uncertain. Between the trimmed V and J ends, which lost 3 bases and 1 base, there was a span of 9 bases. The V gene's germline CDR1 is SEHNR and CDR2 FQNEAQ (reference sequence). The length of the CDR3 is 14 residues. This CDR3 reads CASSLRTENTEAFF. The CDR3 DNA is TGTGCCAGCAGCTTGCGGACGGAGAACACTGAAGCTTTCTTT.

The chain links TRBV30 to TRBJ1-1; D ambiguous. The ends were cut back, 5 bases at V and 1 base at J, with 8 bases in the middle. This CDR3 spans 12 amino acids. CDR1 and CDR2 (germline): GTSNPN, SVGIG (reference sequence). The CDR3 sequence is CAWCRPNTEAFF. CDR3 in DNA: TGTGCCTGGTGTCGGCCGAACACTGAAGCTTTCTTT.

This chain links TRBV4-1 with TRBJ2-5; D gene uncertain. CDR1 is MGHRA and CDR2 is YSYEKL in the germline V gene. This CDR3 contains 13 residues. Between the trimmed V and J ends, which lost 4 bases and 5 bases, there was a span of 11 bases. The CDR3 protein is CASSLSSRETQYF. The CDR3 bases are TGCGCCAGCAGCCTATCATCAAGGGAGACCCAGTACTTC.

Only a few counts were recorded for this clone. The chain uses TRBV21-1 and TRBJ1-1. TRBV21-1 is reported as a pseudogene. This CDR3 has 16 amino acids. The CDR3 DNA reads TGTGCCAGCAGCCCCCATTTTAGGGATGTGAAGACTGAAGCTTTCTTT. Residues: CASSPHFRDVKTEAFF.

This clone was recorded a few times. The chain recombines TRBV11-2 with TRBJ2-7; the D call may be TRBD1 or TRBD2 (6 bases each). In germline, CDR1 is SGHAT, CDR2 FQNNGV. Trimming stripped 4 bases from V and 2 bases from J, with 18 bases between. This CDR3 spans 16 amino acids. CDR3 sequence reads: CASSYPLGGKPYEQYF. The CDR3 DNA follows: TGTGCCAGCAGCTACCCCCTAGGGGGGAAACCCTACGAGCAGTACTTC.

A few counts support this clone. The chain joins TRBV10-1 to TRBJ1-1; a possible D gene is TRBD1 (5 bases). V was clipped by 3 bases and J by 7 bases, with 12 bases between them. In germline, CDR1 is WNHNN, CDR2 SYGVQD (reference sequence). The length of the CDR3 is 13 residues. CDR3 in amino acids: CASSDQGPREAFF. For the CDR3, the DNA is TGCGCCAGCAGTGACCAGGGCCCACGTGAAGCTTTCTTT.

This clone turned up a few times. Other DNA sequences from this sample encode an identical CDR3 as well. V usage is TRBV7-9 and J usage is TRBJ2-1; no reliable D call. This CDR3 region has 12 residues. V shed 3 bases and J shed 9 bases, with 9 bases lying between them. Germline lookup yields CDR1 SEHNR and CDR2 FQNEAQ (reference sequence). The CDR3 loop reads CASSLEGGEQFF. The CDR3 bases are TGTGCCAGCAGCTTGGAAGGCGGTGAGCAGTTCTTC.

This clone was counted between two and nine times. The chain combines TRBV28 with TRBJ1-2; D call uncertain. This CDR3 comprises 13 residues. V lost 2 bases and J lost 5, with 9 bases in between. The germline gives CDR1 MDHEN, CDR2 SYDVKM. CDR3 sequence: CASSLAGRYGYTF. For the CDR3, the DNA is TGTGCCAGCAGTTTAGCGGGGAGATATGGCTACACCTTC.